The clone carrying this T cell receptor (beta chain) was found many times. These data originate in a study of CD8 T cells in ankylosing spondylitis. Germline V lookup: CDR1 MGHRA, CDR2 YSYEKL. V was clipped by 3 bases and J by 1 base; unmatched bases: 14. This CDR3 has 20 amino acids. TCRdb independently ran MiXCR on the 5' RACE reads; one entry per CDR3 protein. The sample gives fewer than 200,000 distinct CDR3 sequences, around 19% of which show up once; about 8% is in the top ten. The rearrangement uses TRBV4-1 and TRBJ2-7, with TRBD2 identical over 14 bases. Specimen: blood, either unsorted or a sorted T cell fraction (not recorded which). The receptor's source is a male donor with ankylosing spondylitis or in good health (not recorded which). The CDR3 loop is CASSHHGLAGGTGGSYEQYF. The CDR3 nucleotides read TGCGCCAGCAGCCACCACGGACTAGCGGGAGGAACCGGGGGGTCCTACGAGCAGTACTTC.